Listed below are T cell receptor beta chains from one sample, sequenced in a study of blood T cell repertoires in COVID-19. The protocol was immunoSEQ multiplex PCR, while the TCRdb copy is restricted to in-frame clones and leaves out a portion. The repertoire consists of approximately 210,000 clones, with roughly nine tenths occurring once and the leading ten covering 0.75% to 0.95%. The sample consisted of peripheral blood. Receptors were obtained from a woman in her 70s with acute or convalescent COVID-19. Both conserved end residues are part of each CDR3. D genes are given only for firm matches. For some rows the clone size is stated as once, few or many, or as a class when expanded; others skip it.

abundance	v_gene	len	d_gene	j_gene	CDR3nt	CDR3aa
few	TRBV9	12	NA	TRBJ2-7	TGTGCCAGCAGCGGCGGGACCTACGAGCAGTACTTC	CASSGGTYEQYF
NA	TRBV5-1	15	TRBD1	TRBJ2-2	TGCGCCAGCAGCATACGGACAGGGGCAGGCGGGGAGCTGTTTTTT	CASSIRTGAGGELFF
once	TRBV6-5	15	NA	TRBJ1-2	TGTGCCAGCAGGGACGCGTCGGGATCTAACTATGGCTACACCTTC	CASRDASGSNYGYTF
NA	TRBV5-4	14	TRBD1	TRBJ1-4	TGTGCCAGCAGCGGACAGGGAGGGAATGAAAAACTGTTTTTT	CASSGQGGNEKLFF
NA	TRBV3-1/TRBV3-2	13	NA	TRBJ2-3	TGTGCCAGCAGCCAACGGGGCACAGATACGCAGTATTTT	CASSQRGTDTQYF
NA	TRBV2	17	TRBD2	TRBJ2-3	TGTGCCAGCAGCAGTGGGCTGGGACTAGCGGGAGGAGATACGCAGTATTTT	CASSSGLGLAGGDTQYF
NA	TRBV10-3	15	TRBD2	TRBJ2-2	TGTGCCATCAGTGGGCTAGCGGGGGACACCGGGGAGCTGTTTTTT	CAISGLAGDTGELFF
NA	TRBV5-6	18	TRBD1	TRBJ1-4	TGTGCCAGCAGCTTGGCCGCCGGGACAGGGGCTTTTGGGGAAAAACTGTTTTTT	CASSLAAGTGAFGEKLFF
NA	TRBV4-1	15	TRBD1	TRBJ1-1	TGCGCCAGCAGCCCACCTACAGGGGAGAGCACTGAAGCTTTCTTT	CASSPPTGESTEAFF
once	TRBV4-1	19	NA	TRBJ1-4	TGCGCCAGCAGCCAAGATCGCGGATTTGAGGCTGCAACTAATGAAAAACTGTTTTTT	CASSQDRGFEAATNEKLFF
NA	TRBV4-2	16	TRBD1	TRBJ1-5	TGTGCCAGCAGCCAATACGGGACAGGGAATAATCAGCCCCAGCATTTT	CASSQYGTGNNQPQHF
NA	TRBV19	15	NA	TRBJ1-5	TGTGCCAGTAGTACCCCGAAAGGGGGGGAACAGCCCCAGCATTTT	CASSTPKGGEQPQHF
once	TRBV5-1	13	TRBD1	TRBJ2-1	TGCGCCAGCAGGGGACAGAGCTACAATGAGCAGTTCTTC	CASRGQSYNEQFF
once	TRBV3-1/TRBV3-2	13	TRBD2	TRBJ2-1	TGTGCCACAGAGCGGGGTAGGAACAATGAGCAGTTCTTC	CATERGRNNEQFF
NA	TRBV3-1/TRBV3-2	15	TRBD1	TRBJ2-7	TGTGCCAGCAGCCAAACGACAGGGAGTACGAACGAGCAGTACTTC	CASSQTTGSTNEQYF
NA	TRBV11-2	17	TRBD1	TRBJ1-6	TGTGCCAGCAGCTTAGCTCGAGGACAGGGTTACGATTCACCCCTCCACTTT	CASSLARGQGYDSPLHF
NA	TRBV10-1	15	NA	TRBJ2-3	TGCGCCAGCAGTGAGTCGACGACTAGCACAGATACGCAGTATTTT	CASSESTTSTDTQYF
once	TRBV29-1	14	TRBD1	TRBJ1-1	TGCAGCGCCCGGGTGGGGACAGTCGGCACTGAAGCTTTCTTT	CSARVGTVGTEAFF
NA	TRBV19	15	NA	TRBJ1-4	TGTGCCAGTAGTATCGCGGCAGGGAAAAGTGAAAAACTGTTTTTT	CASSIAAGKSEKLFF
NA	TRBV10-3	14	NA	TRBJ1-1	TGTGCCATCAGTGAGGGGAGGGGAACCACTGAAGCTTTCTTT	CAISEGRGTTEAFF
NA	TRBV29-1	17	NA	TRBJ1-2	TGCAGCGTTGAACCAAGCTCTCTTCCCCGACAGGACTATGGCTACACCTTC	CSVEPSSLPRQDYGYTF
NA	TRBV5-1	14	NA	TRBJ1-2	TGCGCCAGCAATGTCGAAGACAGAGTCCATGGCTACACCTTC	CASNVEDRVHGYTF
NA	TRBV7-2	16	TRBD2	TRBJ2-1	TGTGCCAGCAGCTTAGGGGGACTAGCGGGAGGCAATGAGCAGTTCTTC	CASSLGGLAGGNEQFF
NA	TRBV15	13	NA	TRBJ2-7	TGTGCCACCAGCAGAGCGGGTATCTACGAGCAGTACTTC	CATSRAGIYEQYF
NA	TRBV19	13	TRBD1	TRBJ2-7	TGTGCCAGTAGTATAGGGACAGGGAACGAGCAGTACTTC	CASSIGTGNEQYF
NA	TRBV15	15	NA	TRBJ1-5	TGTGCCACCAGCACTGGGGAGGGGGGATATCAGCCCCAGCATTTT	CATSTGEGGYQPQHF
NA	TRBV10-3	14	NA	TRBJ2-2	TGTGCCATCAGTGAGTCCCAACTTCACGGGGAGCTGTTTTTT	CAISESQLHGELFF
once	TRBV2	13	NA	TRBJ2-3	TGTGCCAGTGCGCAGCGGCTCACAGATACGCAGTATTTT	CASAQRLTDTQYF
NA	TRBV7-9	14	TRBD1	TRBJ1-3	TGTGCCAGCAGACCCAGGGGGTCAGGAAACACCATATATTTT	CASRPRGSGNTIYF
NA	TRBV5-1	13	NA	TRBJ1-2	TGCGCCAGCAGCGGTCAAGGGAGCTATGGCTACACCTTC	CASSGQGSYGYTF
NA	TRBV28	16	TRBD2	TRBJ2-5	TGTGCCAGCAGTTTGGGACTAGCGGGAGAAACAGAGACCCAGTACTTC	CASSLGLAGETETQYF
NA	TRBV18	15	TRBD1	TRBJ1-2	TGTGCCAGCTCACCTGGTGAGGGACAGGGGCACGGCTACACCTTC	CASSPGEGQGHGYTF
NA	TRBV11-2	13	TRBD1	TRBJ2-7	TGTGCCAGCGTCCAGGGGGCGTCCTACGAGCAGTACTTC	CASVQGASYEQYF
NA	TRBV2	15	TRBD2	TRBJ2-1	TGTGCCAGCGTTACCGGGACTAGCGGGACCAATGAGCAGTTCTTC	CASVTGTSGTNEQFF
NA	TRBV18	15	NA	TRBJ2-2	TGTGCCAGCTCACCCCGGGACAAGAACACCGGGGAGCTGTTTTTT	CASSPRDKNTGELFF
NA	TRBV16	16	NA	TRBJ2-1	TGTGCCAGCAGCCAGCCGGGACACCGCTCCTACAATGAGCAGTTCTTC	CASSQPGHRSYNEQFF